The T cell receptor beta chain under discussion was sequenced for a study of T cells in Graves' hyperthyroidism and ophthalmopathy. Broader study findings: Blood also carried most thyroid clonotypes expanded above 0.001.

TCR beta CDR3 regions were amplified from RNA. First-round RT-PCR of the TCR CDR3 relied on the HTBI primer set. One entry per CDR3 protein results from TCRdb running MiXCR on the multiplex PCR reads. The profile covers roughly 98,000 distinct CDR3 sequences, with roughly 40% appearing a single time and 9.5% to 13% taken by the ten largest. Trimming shortened V by 6 bases and J by 4 bases, and 13 bases separated the two germline ends. The CDR3 sequence is 12 residues long. Germline CDR1 DFQATT, CDR2 SNEGSKA (reference sequence). Regarding this clonotype: The antigen is undetermined.

The material sequenced was peripheral blood or thyroid tissue (not recorded which). The clonotype originates from a woman aged 25 to 39 with Graves' hyperthyroidism. This chain links TRBV20-1 with TRBJ2-7, with D perhaps TRBD2 (7 bases). This CDR3 reads CSADGGLYEQYF. The CDR3 nucleotides read TGCAGTGCAGACGGGGGGCTATACGAGCAGTACTTC.